This T cell receptor beta chain stems from a study of blood T cell repertoires in COVID-19 (TCRdb year 2020). Some background on the complete study: Samples covering the acute and convalescent phases of COVID-19 were provided by collaborators in the United States, Italy and Spain. The prospective study material was composed of cDNA or gDNA derived from T cells, B-cell-depleted T cells, or PBMCs. Samples came from the ongoing ImmuneRACE study (first 160 participants) plus 1,254 subjects from 6 global collaborators. Where available, HLA class I and class II types were obtained from metadata supplied by the sample provider rather than from assay-based typing. Deeply sampled blood TCRbeta repertoires from subjects exposed to, actively infected with, or recovered from COVID-19 were included in the dataset. Sample metadata almost always included a de-identified subject ID, COVID-19 status, age in years and sex. The repertoires were released in a freely available public database intended as a resource for research on the immune response to SARS-CoV-2. What the study reported, not specific to this receptor: How much clinical and demographic metadata was included differed by source and by participant, and the metadata was provided uncurated.

Each collaborating institution followed its own protocols to collect whole blood in K2EDTA tubes. For TCRbeta analysis, collaborator samples were shipped as frozen whole blood, as isolated PBMCs, or as DNA extracted from either sample type. TCRbeta CDR3 regions were amplified from genomic DNA using the immunoSEQ Assay, a bias-controlled multiplex PCR. The authors' analysis ran thus. The number of nucleated cells in each sample was estimated by amplification of reference gene primers within the assay. Sequence reads were collapsed and filtered to measure the absolute abundance of every unique TCRbeta CDR3 rearrangement. For each sample, productive Simpson clonality was calculated by taking the square root of Simpson's diversity index across productive rearrangements. Drawn from immuneACCESS, this table holds only the in-frame rearrangements with V and J called that TCRdb kept. Clones are partly lost; checked studies trace under half to an unresolved V gene and leave the rest unexplained. The DNA was the basis for D and trimming; V, J and clone size are from that table. In this sample the table shows about 360,000 clones, around 84% of which occur a single time. The ten largest clones represent more than 0.85% of the sample.

This clone was seen a few times. The specificity of this receptor is unknown. No much larger clonotype is one base removed from it; base qualities were not supplied. Sequences LNHDA (CDR1) and SQIVND (CDR2) are obtained from the germline V gene (reference sequence). Measured from the cysteine to the phenylalanine, the CDR3 is 15 residues long. Only the CDR3 DNA is retained, 45 bases long and in frame from the first base. Unmatched junction bases come to 4, with V trimmed by 5 bases and J by 6 bases. Recombination joined TRBV19 with TRBJ1-4, with 12 bases matching TRBD1. Sequenced input: peripheral blood. This receptor was identified in a human donor with acute or convalescent COVID-19. The donor label of this sample is uncertain. Here the CDR3 is given as CASSGTGGGDEKLFF. The DNA sequence is TGTGCCAGTAGTGGGACAGGGGGCGGAGATGAAAAACTGTTTTTT.